These T cell receptor beta chains were read from a single sample in a study of shared clonotypes between healthy human individuals. TCRdb's copy holds only in-frame clones and misses some; the assay was immunoSEQ multiplex PCR. The repertoire holds some 2,400,000 clones, approximately 95% seen once, with about 0.13% in the top ten. The material sequenced was naive CD4+ T cells sorted from blood. The receptors derive from a man aged 18 to 30 in good health. CDR3s include the opening cysteine and the closing phenylalanine or tryptophan. Clone size is not always given. Where it is, it says once, few, many or a class for expanded clones.

TRBV19	TRBJ2-2	-	CASSISGTNTGELFF
TRBV20-1	TRBJ2-7	-	CSAKNSYEQYF
TRBV10-3	TRBJ2-5	-	CAIRRDSETQYF
TRBV9	TRBJ2-3	-	CASSAVTDTQYF
TRBV6-1	TRBJ1-5	-	CASVSRDYSNQPQHF
TRBV18	TRBJ1-1	-	CASSQGQGATEAFF
TRBV6-6	TRBJ2-7	-	CASSAAFEQYF
TRBV7-8	TRBJ1-1	-	CASSPRGDGSTEAFF
TRBV7-9	TRBJ2-1	-	CASSFGQGYNEQFF
TRBV5-4	TRBJ1-2	-	CASSADRVNYGYTF
TRBV30	TRBJ1-2	-	CAWSLPGSTANKHNYGYTF
TRBV9	TRBJ1-2	-	CASSEGDYGYTF
TRBV5-1	TRBJ1-1	-	CASSSGRGQGASGTEAFF
TRBV5-1	TRBJ2-3	-	CASSLARSTDTQYF
TRBV10-1	TRBJ1-6	-	CASSPAANSPLHF
TRBV5-6	TRBJ2-7	-	CASSFGGYSYEQYF
TRBV6-6	TRBJ2-1	-	CASSYGYPNEQFF
TRBV7-9	TRBJ2-3	-	CASSPPGARTDTQYF
TRBV19	TRBJ1-1	few	CASDNRGDTEAFF
TRBV25-1	TRBJ1-2	-	CASSGHQGAYGYTF
TRBV5-1	TRBJ2-6	-	CASSLRQALLSGANVLTF
TRBV5-1	TRBJ2-5	-	CASRPRRYQETQYF
TRBV5-6	TRBJ2-2	-	CASSLGLATGELFF
TRBV7-9	TRBJ2-5	-	CASSDRTGRETQYF
TRBV7-9	TRBJ2-3	-	CASSLQGRADTQYF
TRBV18	TRBJ1-6	-	CASSPETGPGSPLHF
TRBV6-1	TRBJ2-1	-	CASSAGTGAYNEQFF
TRBV5-1	TRBJ2-1	-	CASSPSGGRMNEQFF
TRBV9	TRBJ1-5	-	CASSAGGTVNQPQHF
TRBV10-3	TRBJ2-3	-	CAISEAMQGSTDTQYF
TRBV4-1	TRBJ1-3	-	CASSHKGTIPGNTIYF
TRBV5-1	TRBJ2-3	once	CASSPSVVGTDTQYF
TRBV18	TRBJ2-7	-	CASSPQGVNEQYF
TRBV7-2	TRBJ2-7	-	CASSLGTGSYEQYF
TRBV29-1	TRBJ1-2	-	CSVDRNRGSVGYTF
TRBV7-2	TRBJ2-5	-	CASSPRGLAGAGETQYF
TRBV28	TRBJ2-7	-	CASSLNEQYF
TRBV4-3	TRBJ2-5	-	CASSHVLGTEETQYF
TRBV6-1	TRBJ1-2	-	CASSVNWAGRSNYGYTF
TRBV4-3	TRBJ1-2	once	CASSQAWDYGYTF
TRBV11-2	TRBJ1-2	-	CASSSQGVGGYTF
TRBV6-1	TRBJ1-2	once	CASSERSSGGSGYGYTF
TRBV10-3	TRBJ2-7	-	CAISGLPANYEQYF
TRBV7-6	TRBJ1-2	once	CASSFTGGTGYTF
TRBV30	TRBJ1-1	once	CAWRGMGNTEAFF
TRBV28	TRBJ1-2	-	CASRVGQGRYGYTF